This T cell receptor beta chain was captured by sequencing in a study of T cells in localized non-small cell lung cancer. Findings and caveats of the study: Adjacent lung held a median approximately 50 of the top 100 tumor clones. Adjacent uninvolved lung tissue had the highest T cell clonality, exceeding tumor. Longer survival (overall) was linked to higher T cell density in blood.

Generated by immunoSEQ multiplex PCR, the TCRdb table keeps only in-frame clones and is missing some. The sample carries about 26,000 clones, about 88% recorded once. To note about this clone: What it binds is unknown.

Germline assignment: CDR1 MNHEY and CDR2 SMNVEV (reference sequence). CDR3 size: 16 residues. Trimming pared 5 bases from V and 5 bases from J, leaving 21 bases between. The material was peripheral blood, obtained before any cancer treatment. The gene calls are TRBV27 and TRBJ1-2; TRBD1 might be the D (6 bases). This clonotype was obtained from a female donor of 60 years or more with stage II squamous cell lung carcinoma. The CDR3 bases are TGTGCCAGCAGTCTCGACGGGACATCCGAATTTTATGGCTACACCTTC. Its translation: CASSLDGTSEFYGYTF.